This T cell receptor beta chain was profiled in a study of T cell responses to AZD1222 COVID-19 vaccine. Whole-study findings and limits: Repertoire samples came only from after the peak T cell response. Unmutated variant regions are reportedly targeted by nearly half of spike-specific TCRs. Donor demographics were predominantly white British with a female majority; clonal diversity may be underestimated. Two doses of AZD1222 preceded a rise in Spike-specific TCR breadth and depth.

The CDR3 is made up of 15 amino acids. Germline V lookup: CDR1 MNHEY, CDR2 SVGAGI. Losses at the gene ends were 6 bases for V and 8 bases for J; bases not matched to a gene: 12. Notes on this clone: What it binds is not known.

Profiled with immunoSEQ multiplex PCR; TCRdb holds only in-frame clones, not every one. The data hold some 130,000 clones, with 88% observed a single time. The rearrangement joins TRBV6-5 to TRBJ1-4, with 7 bases fitting TRBD1. The source was peripheral blood, collected on day 0 of MenACWY control vaccination. This receptor was identified in an adult in good health. CDR3 sequence: CASRDLTGPEEKLFF. CDR3 bases: TGTGCCAGCAGGGACCTGACAGGGCCGGAGGAAAAACTGTTTTTT.